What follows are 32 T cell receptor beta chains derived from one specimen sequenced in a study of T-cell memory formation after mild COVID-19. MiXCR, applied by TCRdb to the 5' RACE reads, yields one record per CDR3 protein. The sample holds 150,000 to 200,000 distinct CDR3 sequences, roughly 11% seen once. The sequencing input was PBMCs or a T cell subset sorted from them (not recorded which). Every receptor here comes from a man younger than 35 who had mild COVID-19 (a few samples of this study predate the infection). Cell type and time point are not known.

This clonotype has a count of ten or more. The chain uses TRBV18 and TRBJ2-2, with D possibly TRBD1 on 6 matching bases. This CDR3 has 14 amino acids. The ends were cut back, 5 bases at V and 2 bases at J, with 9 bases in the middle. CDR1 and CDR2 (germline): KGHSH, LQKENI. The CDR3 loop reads CASSAQGNTGELFF. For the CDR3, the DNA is TGTGCCAGCTCAGCACAGGGAAACACCGGGGAGCTGTTTTTT.

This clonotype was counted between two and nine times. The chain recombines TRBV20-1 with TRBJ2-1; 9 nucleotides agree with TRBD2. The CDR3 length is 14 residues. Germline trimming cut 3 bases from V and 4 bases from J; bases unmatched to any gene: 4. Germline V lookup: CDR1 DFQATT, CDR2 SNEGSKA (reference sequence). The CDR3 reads CSARSSGGYNEQFF. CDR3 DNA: TGCAGTGCTAGGTCCAGCGGGGGGTACAATGAGCAGTTCTTC.

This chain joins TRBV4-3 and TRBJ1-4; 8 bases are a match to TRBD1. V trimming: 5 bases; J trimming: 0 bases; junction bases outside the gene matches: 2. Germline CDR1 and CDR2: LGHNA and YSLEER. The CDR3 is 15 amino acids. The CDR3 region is CASSIQGATNEKLFF. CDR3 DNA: TGCGCCAGCAGCATACAGGGGGCAACTAATGAAAAACTGTTTTTT.

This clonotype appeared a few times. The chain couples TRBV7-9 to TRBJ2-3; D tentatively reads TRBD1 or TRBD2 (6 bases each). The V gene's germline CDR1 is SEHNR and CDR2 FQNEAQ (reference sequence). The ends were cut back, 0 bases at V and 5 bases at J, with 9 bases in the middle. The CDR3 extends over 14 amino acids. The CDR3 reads CASSLAGGQDTQYF. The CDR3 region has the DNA TGTGCCAGCAGCTTAGCCGGGGGACAAGATACGCAGTATTTT. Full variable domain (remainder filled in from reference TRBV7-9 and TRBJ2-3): DTGVSQNPRHKITKRGQNVTFRCDPISEHNRLYWYRQTLGQGPEFLTYFQNEAQLEKSRLLSDRFSAERPKGSFSTLEIQRTEQGDSAMYLCASSLAGGQDTQYFGPGTRLTVL.

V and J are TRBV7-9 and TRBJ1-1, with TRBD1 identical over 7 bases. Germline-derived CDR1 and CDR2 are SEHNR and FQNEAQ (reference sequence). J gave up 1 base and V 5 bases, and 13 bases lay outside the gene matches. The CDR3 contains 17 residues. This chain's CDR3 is CASSADKTGQANTEAFF. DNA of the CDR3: TGTGCCAGCAGCGCTGATAAGACTGGACAGGCGAACACTGAAGCTTTCTTT.

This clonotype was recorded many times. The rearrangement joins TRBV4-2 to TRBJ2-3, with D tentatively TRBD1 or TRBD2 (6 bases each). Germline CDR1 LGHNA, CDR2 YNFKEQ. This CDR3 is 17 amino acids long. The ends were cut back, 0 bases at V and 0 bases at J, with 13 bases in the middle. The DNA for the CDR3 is TGTGCCAGCAGCCAAGATTTCTCGGGGGCCAGCACAGATACGCAGTATTTT. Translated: CASSQDFSGASTDTQYF.

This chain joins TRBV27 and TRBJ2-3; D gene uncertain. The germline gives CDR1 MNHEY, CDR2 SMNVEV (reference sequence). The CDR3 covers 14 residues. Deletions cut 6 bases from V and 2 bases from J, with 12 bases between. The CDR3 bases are TGTGCCAGCAGCGTTCCTCCCAACACAGATACGCAGTATTTT. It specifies CASSVPPNTDTQYF.

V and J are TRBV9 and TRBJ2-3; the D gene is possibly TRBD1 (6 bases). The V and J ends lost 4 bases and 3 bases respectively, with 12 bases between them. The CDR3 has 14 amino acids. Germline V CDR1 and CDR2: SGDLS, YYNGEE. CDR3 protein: CASSPSGQTDTQYF. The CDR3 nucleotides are TGTGCCAGCAGCCCTTCTGGACAGACAGATACGCAGTATTTT.

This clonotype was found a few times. CDR3 sequence (DNA): TGTGCCAGCAGTTTATCTATCGGTGGGCATGAGCAGTTCTTC. It translates to CASSLSIGGHEQFF. This rearrangement joins TRBV27 to TRBJ2-1; D gene unclear. Trimming cost V 0 bases and J 8 bases, with 11 bases left between them. CDR1 MNHEY and CDR2 SMNVEV come from the germline V gene (reference sequence). This CDR3 spans 14 amino acids.

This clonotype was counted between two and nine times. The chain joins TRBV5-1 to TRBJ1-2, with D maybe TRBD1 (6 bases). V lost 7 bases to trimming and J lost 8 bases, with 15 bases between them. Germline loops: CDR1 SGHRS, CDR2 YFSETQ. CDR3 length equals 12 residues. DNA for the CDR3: TGCGCCAGCGCGGGACAAGCAGGGGGCTACACCTTC. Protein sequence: CASAGQAGGYTF.

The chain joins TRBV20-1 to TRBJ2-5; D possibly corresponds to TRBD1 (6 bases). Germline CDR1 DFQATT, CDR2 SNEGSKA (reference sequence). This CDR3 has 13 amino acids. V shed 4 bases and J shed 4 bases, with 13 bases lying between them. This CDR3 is CSATDRTPETQYF. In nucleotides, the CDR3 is TGCAGTGCTACCGACAGGACGCCAGAGACCCAGTACTTC.

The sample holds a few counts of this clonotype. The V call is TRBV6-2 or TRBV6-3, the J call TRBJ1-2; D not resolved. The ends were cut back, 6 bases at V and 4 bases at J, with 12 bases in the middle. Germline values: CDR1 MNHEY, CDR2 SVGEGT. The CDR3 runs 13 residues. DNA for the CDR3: TGTGCCAGCAGCCGACCCAGTCGCTATGGCTACACCTTC. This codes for CASSRPSRYGYTF.

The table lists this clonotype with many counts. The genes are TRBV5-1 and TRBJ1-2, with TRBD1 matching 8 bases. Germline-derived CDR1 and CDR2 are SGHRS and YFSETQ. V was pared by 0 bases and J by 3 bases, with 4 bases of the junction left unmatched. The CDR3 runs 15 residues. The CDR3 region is CASSLEGQGDYGYTF. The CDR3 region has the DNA TGCGCCAGCAGCTTGGAAGGACAGGGAGACTATGGCTACACCTTC.

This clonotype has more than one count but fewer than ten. The CDR3 DNA sequence: TGCAGTGCTAGAAGATCCGATATTAATGGCTACACCTTC. Translating it yields CSARRSDINGYTF. This chain uses TRBV20-1 with TRBJ1-2; unclear D gene. V lost 2 bases to trimming and J lost 6 bases, with 13 bases between them. CDR1 is DFQATT, CDR2 SNEGSKA, per germline (reference sequence). CDR3 length: 13 amino acids.

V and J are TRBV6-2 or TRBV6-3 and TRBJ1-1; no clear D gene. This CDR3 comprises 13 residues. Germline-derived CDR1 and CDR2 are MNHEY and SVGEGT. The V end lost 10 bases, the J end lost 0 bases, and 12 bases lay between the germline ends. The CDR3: CATQHHMNTEAFF. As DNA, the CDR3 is TGTGCCACGCAGCACCACATGAACACTGAAGCTTTCTTT.

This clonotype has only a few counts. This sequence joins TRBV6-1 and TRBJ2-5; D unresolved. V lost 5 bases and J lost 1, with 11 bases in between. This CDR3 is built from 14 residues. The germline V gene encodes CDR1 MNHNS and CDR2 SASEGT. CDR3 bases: TGTGCCAGCAGTCCAGGAGTGTTCCAAGAGACCCAGTACTTC. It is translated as CASSPGVFQETQYF.

CDR3 coding DNA: TGCGCCAGCAGCCTGCCTGGGGCGAGGAACACTGAAGCTTTCTTT. It codes for CASSLPGARNTEAFF. The gene calls are TRBV5-1 and TRBJ1-1, with D possibly matching TRBD1 (5 bases). Germline CDR1 SGHRS, CDR2 YFSETQ. The V and J ends lost 4 bases and 1 base respectively, with 14 bases between them. CDR3 length: 15 amino acids.

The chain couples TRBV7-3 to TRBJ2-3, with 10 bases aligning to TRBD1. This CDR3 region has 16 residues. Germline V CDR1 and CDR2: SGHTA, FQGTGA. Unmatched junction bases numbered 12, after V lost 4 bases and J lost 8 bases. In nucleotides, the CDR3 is TGTGCCAGCAGCTCAAGTCCCGGGACAGGGGAAGGTACGCAGTATTTT. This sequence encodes CASSSSPGTGEGTQYF. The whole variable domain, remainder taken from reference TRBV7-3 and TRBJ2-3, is GAGVSQTPSNKVTEKGKYVELRCDPISGHTALYWYRQSLGQGPEFLIYFQGTGAADDSGLPNDRFFAVRPEGSVSTLKIQRTERGDSAVYLCASSSSPGTGEGTQYFGPGTRLTVL.

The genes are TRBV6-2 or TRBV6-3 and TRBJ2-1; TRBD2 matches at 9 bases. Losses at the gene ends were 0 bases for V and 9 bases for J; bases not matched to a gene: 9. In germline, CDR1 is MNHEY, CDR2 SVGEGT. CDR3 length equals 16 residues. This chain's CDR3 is CASSYSWRGGQGEQFF. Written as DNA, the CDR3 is TGTGCCAGCAGTTACTCCTGGCGGGGGGGCCAGGGTGAGCAGTTCTTC.

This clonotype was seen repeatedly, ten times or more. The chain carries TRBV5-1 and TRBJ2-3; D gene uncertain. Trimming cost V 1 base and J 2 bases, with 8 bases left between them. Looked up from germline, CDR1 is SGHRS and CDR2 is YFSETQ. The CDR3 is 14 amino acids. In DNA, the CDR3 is TGCGCCAGCAGCTTGCGTCCATCCACAGATACGCAGTATTTT. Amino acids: CASSLRPSTDTQYF.

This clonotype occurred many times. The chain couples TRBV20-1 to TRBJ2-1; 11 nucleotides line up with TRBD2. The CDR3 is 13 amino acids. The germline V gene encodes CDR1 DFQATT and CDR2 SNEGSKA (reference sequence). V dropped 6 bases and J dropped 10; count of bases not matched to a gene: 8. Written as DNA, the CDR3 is TGCAGTGCCAGGACTAGCGGGTGGCGGGAGCAGTTCTTC. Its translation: CSARTSGWREQFF.

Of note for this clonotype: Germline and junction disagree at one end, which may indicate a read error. CDR3 sequence (DNA): TGTGCCAGCAGCTTAGATCCTGGACTAGCCTGGCATTTT. As protein: CASSLDPGLAWHF. The V and J genes are TRBV11-2 and TRBJ2-3; 8 nucleotides align to TRBD2. The CDR3 is 13 residues long. CDR1 SGHAT and CDR2 FQNNGV come from the germline V gene. The complete variable domain, with remaining parts taken from reference TRBV11-2 and TRBJ2-3, reads EAGVAQSPRYKIIEKRQSVAFWCNPISGHATLYWYQQILGQGPKLLIQFQNNGVVDDSQLPKDRFSAERLKGVDSTLKIQPAKLEDSAVYLCASSLDPGLAWHFGPGTRLTVL.

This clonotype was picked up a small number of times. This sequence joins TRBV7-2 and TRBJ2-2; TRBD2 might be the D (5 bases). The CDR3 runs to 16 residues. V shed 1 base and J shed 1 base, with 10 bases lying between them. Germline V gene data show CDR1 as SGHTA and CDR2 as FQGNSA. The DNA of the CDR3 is TGTGCCAGCAGCTTAGGGGCTAGCCGGAACACCGGGGAGCTGTTTTTT. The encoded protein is CASSLGASRNTGELFF.

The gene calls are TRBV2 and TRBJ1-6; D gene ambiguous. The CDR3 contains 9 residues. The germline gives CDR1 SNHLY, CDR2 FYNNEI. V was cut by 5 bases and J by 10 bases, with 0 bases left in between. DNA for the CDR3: TGTGCCAGCAGTTCACCCCTCCACTTT. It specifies CASSSPLHF. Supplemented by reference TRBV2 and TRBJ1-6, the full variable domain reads EPEVTQTPSHQVTQMGQEVILRCVPISNHLYFYWYRQILGQKVEFLVSFYNNEISEKSEIFDDQFSVERPDGSNFTLKIRSTKLEDSAMYFCASSSPLHFGNGTRLTVT.

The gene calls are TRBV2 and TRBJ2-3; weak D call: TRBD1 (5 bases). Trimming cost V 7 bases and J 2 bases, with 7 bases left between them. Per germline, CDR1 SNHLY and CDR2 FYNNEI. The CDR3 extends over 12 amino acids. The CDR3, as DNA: TGTGCCAGCATCAGGGACACAGATACGCAGTATTTT. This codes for CASIRDTDTQYF.

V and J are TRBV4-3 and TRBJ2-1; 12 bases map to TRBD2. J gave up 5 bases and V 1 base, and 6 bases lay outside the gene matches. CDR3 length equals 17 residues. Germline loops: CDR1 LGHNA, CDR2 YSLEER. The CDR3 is CASSQGLLAGGHNEQFF. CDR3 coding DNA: TGCGCCAGCAGCCAAGGTCTACTAGCGGGGGGCCACAATGAGCAGTTCTTC.

The CDR3 here is CASSAQGLQATYEQYF. The CDR3 DNA follows: TGTGCCAGCAGCGCCCAGGGGTTGCAGGCTACCTACGAGCAGTACTTC. The chain is built from TRBV9 and TRBJ2-7; maybe TRBD1 (6 bases). Trimming removed 3 bases at V and 2 bases at J, with 18 bases between. The CDR3 has 16 amino acids. Germline V gives CDR1 SGDLS, CDR2 YYNGEE.

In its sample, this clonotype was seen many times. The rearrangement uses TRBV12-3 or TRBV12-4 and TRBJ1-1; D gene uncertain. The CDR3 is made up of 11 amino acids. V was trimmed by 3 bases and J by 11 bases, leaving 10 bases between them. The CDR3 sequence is CASSLRIQAFF. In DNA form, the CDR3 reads TGTGCCAGCAGTTTGAGGATTCAGGCTTTCTTT.

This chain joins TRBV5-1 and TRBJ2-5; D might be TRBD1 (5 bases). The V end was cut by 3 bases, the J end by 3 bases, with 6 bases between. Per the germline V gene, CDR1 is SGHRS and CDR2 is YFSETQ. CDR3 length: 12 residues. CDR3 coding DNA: TGCGCCAGCAGCTGGGGCGAAGAGACCCAGTACTTC. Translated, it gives CASSWGEETQYF.

The chain's CDR3 is CASSKTSGGITGELFF. CDR3 coding DNA: TGCGCCAGCAGCAAAACTAGCGGGGGGATCACCGGGGAGCTGTTTTTT. The chain employs TRBV5-1 and TRBJ2-2, with 12 bases identical to TRBD2. Germline lookup yields CDR1 SGHRS and CDR2 YFSETQ. V was clipped by 4 bases and J by 4 bases; unmatched bases: 5. The CDR3 loop spans 16 amino acids.

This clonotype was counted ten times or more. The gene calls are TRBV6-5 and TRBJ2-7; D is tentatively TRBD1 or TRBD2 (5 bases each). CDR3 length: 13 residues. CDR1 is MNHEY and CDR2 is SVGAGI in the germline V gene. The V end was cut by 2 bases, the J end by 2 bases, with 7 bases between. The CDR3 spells CASSYLGAYEQYF. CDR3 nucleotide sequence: TGTGCCAGCAGTTACCTGGGGGCCTACGAGCAGTACTTC.

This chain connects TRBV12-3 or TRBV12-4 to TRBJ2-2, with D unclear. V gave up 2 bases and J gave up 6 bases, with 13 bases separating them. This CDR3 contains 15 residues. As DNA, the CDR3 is TGTGCCAGCAGTTTACTTCCTGGGGAATCCGGGGAGCTGTTTTTT. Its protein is CASSLLPGESGELFF.